Given below is one TCR beta chain in context. The antigen is unknown. These data originate in a study of PD-1 blockade in classical Hodgkin lymphoma. Whole-study context: A 3 mg/kg intravenous dose of nivolumab was received by patients every 2 weeks. Study observations and caveats: Nothing has yet pinned down what causes the repertoire differences, possibly disease activity or prior therapy. Whereas CD4+ TCR diversity had risen significantly by C4D1, CD8+ TCR diversity had not.

Assay: immunoSEQ multiplex PCR; the TCRdb copy retains only in-frame clones and omits some. Here the sample spans around 4,500 clones, approximately 87% being singletons. Each patient's relapse followed autologous stem cell transplantation, and brentuximab vedotin exposure varied. Magnetic negative selection served to purify CD4+ T cells out of PBMCs that had been thawed. Relapsed/refractory classical Hodgkin lymphoma patients had complete, partial or progressive responses. The CDR3 totals 15 residues. The rearrangement uses TRBV21-1 and TRBJ2-3; the DNA was not compared with TRBD1, the D call given in the table. TRBV21-1 counts as a pseudogene. The source of this sequence is a human donor with classical Hodgkin lymphoma. Specimen: CD4+ T cells from blood, collected at baseline. The CDR3 region is CASSKAGESTDTQYF. The CDR3 DNA follows: TGTGCCAGCAGCAAAGCGGGCGAGAGCACAGATACGCAGTATTTT.